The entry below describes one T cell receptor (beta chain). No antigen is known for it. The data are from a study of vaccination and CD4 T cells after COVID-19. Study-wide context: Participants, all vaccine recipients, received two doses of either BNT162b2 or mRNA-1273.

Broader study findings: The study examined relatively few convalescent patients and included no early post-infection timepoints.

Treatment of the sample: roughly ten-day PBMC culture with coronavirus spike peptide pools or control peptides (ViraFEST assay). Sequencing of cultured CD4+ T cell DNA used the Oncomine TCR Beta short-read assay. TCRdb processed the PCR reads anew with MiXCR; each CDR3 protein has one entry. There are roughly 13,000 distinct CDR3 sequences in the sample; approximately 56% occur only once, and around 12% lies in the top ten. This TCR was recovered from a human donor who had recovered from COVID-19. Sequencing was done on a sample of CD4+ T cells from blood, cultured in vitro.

The CDR3 nucleotides read TGTGCCAGCAGTCCGACCCCGGGACTAGCGGATTACAATGAGCAGTTCTTC. As protein: CASSPTPGLADYNEQFF. The J gene is TRBJ2-1, the V gene TRBV28; 11 positions agree with TRBD2. The CDR3 is made up of 17 amino acids. The V and J ends lost 5 bases and 4 bases, in that order; junction bases with no gene match: 10. Per the germline V gene, CDR1 is MDHEN and CDR2 is SYDVKM.